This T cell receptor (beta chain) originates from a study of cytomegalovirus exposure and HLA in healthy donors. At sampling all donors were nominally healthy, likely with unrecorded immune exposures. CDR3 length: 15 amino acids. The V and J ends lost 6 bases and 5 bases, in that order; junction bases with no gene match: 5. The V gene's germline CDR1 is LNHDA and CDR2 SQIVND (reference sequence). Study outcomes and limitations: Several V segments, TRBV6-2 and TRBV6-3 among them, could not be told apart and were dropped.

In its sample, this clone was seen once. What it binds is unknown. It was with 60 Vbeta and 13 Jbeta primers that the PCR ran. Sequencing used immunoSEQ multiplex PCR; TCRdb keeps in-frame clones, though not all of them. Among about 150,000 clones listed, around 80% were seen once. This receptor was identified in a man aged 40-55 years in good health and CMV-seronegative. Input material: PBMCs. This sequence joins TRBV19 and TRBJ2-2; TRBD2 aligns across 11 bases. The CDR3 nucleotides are TGTGCCAGTAGCGGTAGCGGGAGGGTGACCGGGGAGCTGTTTTTT. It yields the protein CASSGSGRVTGELFF.